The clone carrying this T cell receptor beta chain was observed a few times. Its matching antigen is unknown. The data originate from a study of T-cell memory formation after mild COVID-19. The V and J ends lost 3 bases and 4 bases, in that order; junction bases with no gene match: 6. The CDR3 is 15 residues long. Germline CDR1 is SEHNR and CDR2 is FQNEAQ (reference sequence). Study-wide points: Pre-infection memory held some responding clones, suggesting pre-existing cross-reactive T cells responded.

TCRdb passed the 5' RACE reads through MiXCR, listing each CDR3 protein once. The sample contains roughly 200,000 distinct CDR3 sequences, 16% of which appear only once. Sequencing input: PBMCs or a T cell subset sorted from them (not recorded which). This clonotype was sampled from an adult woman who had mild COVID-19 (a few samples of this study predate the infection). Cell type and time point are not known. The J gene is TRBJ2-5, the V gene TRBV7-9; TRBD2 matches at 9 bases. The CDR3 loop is CASSFLAGKGETQYF. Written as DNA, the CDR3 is TGTGCCAGCAGCTTTCTAGCGGGAAAGGGAGAGACCCAGTACTTC.